These 19 T cell receptor beta chains came from one sample sequenced in a study of T cells expressing NK-cell markers. TCRdb re-called the 5' RACE reads; one entry per CDR3 protein, DNA not given. Recorded for this sample: roughly 450,000 distinct CDR3 sequences. Sequenced sample: blood T cells: a sorted CD56 or NKG2C T cell subset, CD4+ or CD8+ T cells, or bulk PBMC T cells (not recorded which). These receptors were taken from a woman aged 45-60 years in good health.

The CDR3 spells CASSTGTFTETQYF. This chain uses TRBV5-4 with TRBJ2-5; TCRdb reports TRBD2, a call that lacks DNA to check it against. Germline-derived CDR1 and CDR2 are SGHNT and YYREEE (reference sequence). This CDR3 spans 14 amino acids.

The chain uses TRBV9 and TRBJ2-2. This CDR3 is built from 15 residues. Germline CDR1 reads SGDLS; CDR2 reads YYNGEE. The CDR3 protein is CASSVEGLHTGELFF. The variable domain in full, completed from reference TRBV9 and TRBJ2-2, reads DSGVTQTPKHLITATGQRVTLRCSPRSGDLSVYWYQQSLDQGLQFLIQYYNGEERAKGNILERFSAQQFPDLHSELNLSSLELGDSALYFCASSVEGLHTGELFFGEGSRLTVL.

The chain links TRBV11-2 to TRBJ2-4; without DNA, the TCRdb call of TRBD1 cannot be checked. The CDR3 totals 15 residues. Germline values: CDR1 SGHAT, CDR2 FQNNGV. The CDR3 reads CASSLRRDNKNIQYF.

This chain links TRBV27 with TRBJ2-7; TCRdb lists TRBD2, though no DNA is available to test this call. CDR1 and CDR2 from the germline V gene are MNHEY and SMNVEV (reference sequence). CDR3 length: 15 amino acids. This CDR3 is CASSFEGHLLYEQYF.

V usage is TRBV5-6 and J usage is TRBJ2-7; TCRdb selects TRBD1, and the lack of DNA leaves this call unchecked. The germline V gene has CDR1 SGHDT and CDR2 YYEEEE. The CDR3 length is 15 residues. This CDR3 is CASSLTGRRSYEQYF.

This chain joins TRBV12-3 or TRBV12-4 and TRBJ1-1. This CDR3 comprises 14 residues. CDR3 in amino acids: CASSLAGIRTEAFF.

The rearrangement links TRBV7-8 to TRBJ1-1. The CDR3 extends over 15 amino acids. Germline CDR1 and CDR2: SGHVS and FQNEAQ. The CDR3 reads CASSAFKGLNTEAFF.

The V gene is TRBV3-1, the J gene TRBJ2-3; without DNA, the TCRdb call of TRBD2 cannot be checked. There are 15 residues in the CDR3. CDR1 LGHDT and CDR2 YNNKEL come from the germline V gene (reference sequence). CDR3 region: CASSPAAGGQLTQYF.

The chain has TRBV14 and TRBJ2-1; TCRdb calls TRBD1, which cannot be checked without DNA. The CDR3 consists of 13 residues. Germline assignment: CDR1 SGHDN and CDR2 FVKESK. This CDR3 reads CASRDRYYNEQFF.

The gene calls are TRBV5-4 and TRBJ1-2; with no DNA, the TCRdb D assignment of TRBD1 cannot be verified. CDR3 length: 13 residues. Germline V gene lookup returns CDR1 SGHNT and CDR2 YYREEE (reference sequence). The CDR3 protein is CASSLVGGYGYTF. Together with reference TRBV5-4 and TRBJ1-2, the CDR3 gives the full variable domain: ETGVTQSPTHLIKTRGQQVTLRCSSQSGHNTVSWYQQALGQGPQFIFQYYREEENGRGNFPPRFSGLQFPNYSSELNVNALELDDSALYLCASSLVGGYGYTFGSGTRLTVV.

The chain is built from TRBV20-1 and TRBJ2-3; TCRdb reports TRBD2, a call that lacks DNA to check it against. The germline CDR1 and CDR2 sequences are DFQATT and SNEGSKA (reference sequence). The CDR3 spans 16 residues. The CDR3 loop reads CSARDPGSGRLDTQYF.

The rearrangement joins TRBV6-6 to TRBJ2-4; TCRdb calls TRBD2, which cannot be checked without DNA. CDR1 and CDR2 (germline): MNHNY, SVGAGI (reference sequence). The CDR3 spans 17 residues. CDR3 in amino acids: CASSPVRAGGVKNIQYF.

The V call is TRBV5-6, the J call TRBJ2-5; the TCRdb call, TRBD1, lacks DNA for checking. The CDR3 is 13 amino acids. Germline V gene data show CDR1 as SGHDT and CDR2 as YYEEEE. CDR3 region: CASSYGTGETQYF.

The chain has TRBV20-1 and TRBJ2-1; the D call from TCRdb, TRBD2, cannot be confirmed without DNA. Germline assignment: CDR1 DFQATT and CDR2 SNEGSKA (reference sequence). The CDR3 is made up of 16 amino acids. CDR3 protein: CSARGVSGRAPNEQFF.

The J gene is TRBJ2-2, the V gene TRBV14; TCRdb reports TRBD2, a call that lacks DNA to check it against. This CDR3 has 17 amino acids. CDR1 and CDR2 from the germline V gene are SGHDN and FVKESK. CDR3 sequence: CASMLGPSSGNTGELFF. Full variable domain (rest looked up from reference TRBV14 and TRBJ2-2): EAGVTQFPSHSVIEKGQTVTLRCDPISGHDNLYWYRRVMGKEIKFLLHFVKESKQDESGMPNNRFLAERTGGTYSTLKVQPAELEDSGVYFCASMLGPSSGNTGELFFGEGSRLTVL.

This sequence joins TRBV3-1 and TRBJ1-1; TCRdb outputs TRBD1, but without DNA this stays unchecked. This CDR3 comprises 14 residues. Germline V lookup: CDR1 LGHDT, CDR2 YNNKEL (reference sequence). This CDR3 reads CASSPVGGGTEAFF.

The V gene is TRBV3-1, the J gene TRBJ2-3; TCRdb names TRBD2, which stays unverified in the absence of DNA. Germline V lookup: CDR1 LGHDT, CDR2 YNNKEL (reference sequence). The CDR3 loop spans 16 amino acids. The CDR3 reads CASSQAGLAGSDTQYF.

This chain connects TRBV20-1 to TRBJ2-1; checking the TCRdb D call of TRBD2 is not possible without DNA. Per germline, CDR1 DFQATT and CDR2 SNEGSKA (reference sequence). CDR3 size: 12 residues. Here the CDR3 reads CSVEAGEYEQFF.

The rearrangement links TRBV6-5 to TRBJ1-4; TCRdb names TRBD1, which stays unverified in the absence of DNA. CDR1 MNHEY and CDR2 SVGAGI come from the germline V gene. This CDR3 is built from 16 residues. The CDR3 region is CASTLMTGHLNEKLFF.